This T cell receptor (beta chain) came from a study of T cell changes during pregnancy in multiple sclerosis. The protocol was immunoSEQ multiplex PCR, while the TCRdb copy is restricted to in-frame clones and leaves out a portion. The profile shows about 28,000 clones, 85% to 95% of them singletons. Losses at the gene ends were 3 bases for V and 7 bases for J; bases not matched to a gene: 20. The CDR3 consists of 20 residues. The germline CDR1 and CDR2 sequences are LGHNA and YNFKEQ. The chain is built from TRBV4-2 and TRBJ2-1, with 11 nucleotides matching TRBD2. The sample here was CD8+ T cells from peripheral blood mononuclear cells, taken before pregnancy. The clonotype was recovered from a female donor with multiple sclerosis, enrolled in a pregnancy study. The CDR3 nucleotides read TGTGCCAGCAGCCAGGAGGACAGGGGATGGGTTACTAGCGGGGGTAATGAGCAGTTCTTC. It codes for CASSQEDRGWVTSGGNEQFF.